This T cell receptor beta chain was captured in a study of cytomegalovirus exposure and HLA in healthy donors. On the study more broadly: The 90 to 150 validation repertoires used the same platform as the roughly 700 first-cohort repertoires (as reported by a later analysis).

Data came from immunoSEQ multiplex PCR; TCRdb stores just in-frame clones and leaves some out. The sample consists of 110,000 to 150,000 clones, about 91% of them appearing once. The germline gives CDR1 SGHKS, CDR2 YYEKEE (reference sequence). This CDR3 region has 13 residues. Trimming cost V 5 bases and J 4 bases; bases outside gene matches: 6. The source material was PBMCs. The chain employs TRBV5-5 and TRBJ2-7, with 7 nucleotides matching TRBD2. This TCR came from a woman aged 18-35 years in good health and CMV-seropositive. CDR3 protein: CASSFLAAYEQYF. For the CDR3, the DNA is TGTGCCAGCAGTTTCCTAGCGGCTTACGAGCAGTACTTC.